This T cell receptor beta chain was identified during a study of identical twins. Study conclusions and caveats: These conclusions were based on statistical analysis (cross-sectional, not following the same donors).

On this clonotype: Antigen: not known.

TCRdb analysed the 5' RACE reads with MiXCR anew, one entry per CDR3 protein. This sample has roughly 290,000 distinct CDR3 sequences, with 6.5% to 9.5% found just once. CDR3 length: 15 amino acids. Germline V gene data show CDR1 as SQVTM and CDR2 as ANQGSEA. Losses at the gene ends were 8 bases for V and 0 bases for J; bases not matched to a gene: 10. The same data also contributed to another study, on yellow fever vaccine responses in identical twins.

Sequencing was carried out using memory (CD45RO+) T cells sorted from blood. The chain uses TRBV29-1 and TRBJ2-1, with 7 bases matching TRBD2. This TCR derives from a woman aged 18-35 years in good health. The chain's CDR3 is CSIKGLAVSYNEQFF. The CDR3 coding sequence is TGCAGCATCAAGGGTCTAGCGGTCTCCTACAATGAGCAGTTCTTC.